Below are 28 T cell receptor beta chains sequenced from a single sample in a study of blood T cell repertoires in COVID-19. Sequencing was performed with immunoSEQ multiplex PCR; in TCRdb, only in-frame clones are kept and a portion is missing. The sample yields fewer than 200,000 clones, 84% seen once. The sequencing input was PBMCs or T cells enriched from blood (not recorded which). These receptors all come from a woman in her twenties or thirties who had been exposed to COVID-19.

The chain joins TRBV18 to TRBJ1-1; D unresolved. This CDR3 spans 15 amino acids. V was shortened by 3 bases and J by 1 base, with 12 bases between the two germline ends. Germline V gene data show CDR1 as KGHSH and CDR2 as LQKENI. CDR3 coding DNA: TGTGCCAGCTCACCGTCAGGAGGCGGGAACACTGAAGCTTTCTTT. Protein: CASSPSGGGNTEAFF.

The V call is TRBV6-4, the J call TRBJ2-3, with D possibly being TRBD1 (5 bases). Germline lookup yields CDR1 MRHNA and CDR2 SNTAGT. Trimming took 3 bases from V and 5 from J, leaving 12 bases between them. CDR3 length equals 14 residues. CDR3 DNA sequence: TGTGCCAGCAGTGAAGGGGCGAAGGGAGATACGCAGTATTTT. This encodes CASSEGAKGDTQYF.

The rearrangement joins TRBV9 to TRBJ2-1, with 10 bases identical to TRBD2. Germline CDR1 SGDLS, CDR2 YYNGEE. The CDR3 sequence is 16 residues long. With V trimmed by 1 base and J by 5 bases, 6 bases remained unmatched. CDR3 sequence: CASSVPTSGSNNEQFF. As DNA, the CDR3 is TGTGCCAGCAGCGTACCGACTAGCGGGTCGAACAATGAGCAGTTCTTC.

Written as DNA, the CDR3 is TGTGCCAGCAGCCCCCGACAGGGGAGGGAGCAGTACTTC. Encoded protein: CASSPRQGREQYF. The rearrangement uses TRBV9 and TRBJ2-7, with TRBD1 matching 8 bases. CDR1 and CDR2 from the germline V gene are SGDLS and YYNGEE. V trimming: 4 bases; J trimming: 7 bases; junction bases outside the gene matches: 7. This CDR3 contains 13 residues.

This sequence joins TRBV19 and TRBJ2-1, with TRBD1 matching 7 bases. V lost 4 bases to trimming and J lost 6 bases; unmatched junction nucleotides: 9. The CDR3 spans 15 residues. Germline V gene data show CDR1 as LNHDA and CDR2 as SQIVND (reference sequence). The CDR3 loop reads CASSKQRGQVNEQFF. CDR3 sequence (DNA): TGTGCCAGTAGTAAGCAGAGGGGGCAGGTCAATGAGCAGTTCTTC.

The rearrangement joins TRBV7-2 to TRBJ2-1; a weak D match, TRBD2 (6 bases). This CDR3 is built from 12 residues. V was clipped by 3 bases and J by 14 bases, with 14 bases between them. The germline gives CDR1 SGHTA, CDR2 FQGNSA. The CDR3 DNA is TGTGCCAGCAGCTTGGAGGAGGGTCTTAAGTTCTTC. This translates into CASSLEEGLKFF.

V gene TRBV3-1 (or the pseudogene TRBV3-2) combines with J gene TRBJ1-2; 7 positions match TRBD1. From germline, CDR1 is LGHDT and CDR2 YNNKEL (reference sequence). The CDR3 has 16 amino acids. V dropped 3 bases and J dropped 4; count of bases not matched to a gene: 11. The CDR3 DNA reads TGTGCCAGCAGCCAGGCTACAGGGGCGCGGGGCTATGGCTACACCTTC. This translates into CASSQATGARGYGYTF.

The count of this clone is one. V and J are TRBV6-5 and TRBJ1-1; D remains unclear. Trimming cost V 7 bases and J 10 bases, with 19 bases left between them. CDR1 and CDR2 from the germline V gene are MNHEY and SVGAGI. This CDR3 is 13 amino acids long. CDR3 DNA: TGTGCCAGCACTATGACCCGTTCAGGATCAGCTTTCTTT. Amino acid sequence: CASTMTRSGSAFF.

The chain recombines TRBV28 with TRBJ1-6, with D uncertain. The CDR3 has 15 residues. Trimming stripped 5 bases from V and 3 bases from J, with 11 bases between. Germline V gene data show CDR1 as MDHEN and CDR2 as SYDVKM. The CDR3 here is CASSIDGNYNSPLHF. CDR3 DNA sequence: TGTGCCAGCAGTATTGACGGGAACTATAATTCACCCCTCCACTTT.

The V gene is TRBV4-3, the J gene TRBJ2-1; a possible D gene is TRBD2 (5 bases). This CDR3 spans 15 amino acids. Trimming took 0 bases from V and 6 from J, leaving 12 bases between them. CDR1 and CDR2 from the germline V gene are LGHNA and YSLEER. The CDR3 nucleotides are TGCGCCAGCAGCCAAGATCCCCGGGGTCGCAATGAGCAGTTCTTC. Translation gives CASSQDPRGRNEQFF.

Here the CDR3 reads CASSLIMSRTYTEAFF. CDR3 nucleotides: TGTGCCAGCAGTTTAATCATGTCGAGAACGTACACTGAAGCTTTCTTT. This rearrangement joins TRBV27 to TRBJ1-1; no reliable D call. In germline, CDR1 is MNHEY, CDR2 SMNVEV (reference sequence). Trimming shortened V by 2 bases and J by 3 bases, and 16 bases separated the two germline ends. This CDR3 has 16 residues.

The V call is TRBV5-6, the J call TRBJ1-5; D gene ambiguous. The CDR3 contains 15 residues. Trimming took off 4 bases at V and 1 base at J, with 12 bases between the two ends. Germline CDR1 reads SGHDT; CDR2 reads YYEEEE. The CDR3 nucleotides are TGTGCCAGCAGCCGCCGAGGCTCCAGCAATCAGCCCCAGCATTTT. This gives the protein CASSRRGSSNQPQHF.

The J gene is TRBJ1-1, the V gene TRBV5-8; no firm D call. Germline V gene sequence: CDR1 SGHTS, CDR2 YDEGEE. V dropped 4 bases and J dropped 1 base, with 11 bases sitting between them. The CDR3 loop spans 14 amino acids. The chain's CDR3 is CASSPLRGNTEAFF. The CDR3 nucleotides are TGTGCCAGCAGCCCCCTCCGGGGGAACACTGAAGCTTTCTTT.

This chain joins TRBV7-2 and TRBJ2-7; TRBD1 matches 7 bases. Trimming at V came to 3 bases and at J to 1 base, leaving 9 bases not matched to a gene. Germline CDR1 and CDR2: SGHTA and FQGNSA. The CDR3 contains 16 residues. In DNA form, the CDR3 reads TGTGCCAGCAGCTTTATGTTAACAGGGGTTTCCTACGAGCAGTACTTC. Residues: CASSFMLTGVSYEQYF.

The chain is built from TRBV6-5 and TRBJ2-1; D unresolved. V was clipped by 2 bases and J by 0 bases, with 8 bases between them. The length of the CDR3 is 15 residues. Looked up from germline, CDR1 is MNHEY and CDR2 is SVGAGI. CDR3 DNA sequence: TGTGCCAGCAGTTACCGCGACATCTCCTACAATGAGCAGTTCTTC. Translating it yields CASSYRDISYNEQFF.

The rearrangement uses TRBV11-2 and TRBJ1-1; D is undetermined. Germline V gene data show CDR1 as SGHAT and CDR2 as FQNNGV. The CDR3 sequence is 12 residues long. The germline V and J ends were trimmed by 2 bases and 14 bases, with 15 bases remaining between them. For the CDR3, the DNA is TGTGCCAGCAGCTTATACAGAGAACCAATATTCTTT. As protein: CASSLYREPIFF.

The rearrangement uses TRBV6-5 and TRBJ1-3, with 7 bases lining up with TRBD1. The J segment lost 4 bases and the V segment lost 6 bases, leaving 6 bases of the junction unmatched. The CDR3 covers 14 residues. Germline V gives CDR1 MNHEY, CDR2 SVGAGI. This CDR3 is CASRPDRAGNTIYF. The DNA of the CDR3 is TGTGCCAGCAGGCCTGACAGGGCGGGAAACACCATATATTTT.

The chain employs TRBV5-1 and TRBJ1-4; D is perhaps TRBD1 (5 bases). CDR1 and CDR2 (germline): SGHRS, YFSETQ. Trimming stripped 10 bases from V and 6 bases from J, with 19 bases between. The length of the CDR3 is 14 residues. The CDR3 nucleotides read TGCGCCTGTAGTGTGTTGGGGCTGGATGAAAAACTGTTTTTT. Residues: CACSVLGLDEKLFF.

As regards this clone: An end of the junction does not agree with germline; a read error may underlie this. This rearrangement joins TRBV4-1 to TRBJ1-1, with D tentatively TRBD1 (6 bases). CDR3 length equals 16 residues. CDR1 is MGHRA and CDR2 is YSYEKL in the germline V gene. The CDR3 DNA reads TGCGCCCGCAGCCCCCCGGGGGGGGGCGAGGGGACTGAAGCTTTCTTT. This gives the protein CARSPPGGGEGTEAFF.

The J gene is TRBJ1-3, the V gene TRBV18; D might be TRBD1 (6 bases). V lost 3 bases and J 2 bases, leaving 14 bases between the germline ends. This CDR3 has 16 residues. Germline V gene lookup returns CDR1 KGHSH and CDR2 LQKENI. The CDR3 nucleotides read TGTGCCAGCTCACCGTCAGGGGTCGTAGCTGGAAACACCATATATTTT. This translates into CASSPSGVVAGNTIYF.

This CDR3 is CASSFTGITYNSPLHF. DNA for the CDR3: TGCGCCAGCAGCTTCACGGGGATCACCTATAATTCACCCCTCCACTTT. The chain carries TRBV5-1 and TRBJ1-6; the D is unclear. The CDR3 sequence is 16 residues long. Germline CDR1 reads SGHRS; CDR2 reads YFSETQ. V was trimmed by 2 bases and J by 2 bases, leaving 11 bases between them.

Note on this clone: Other DNA sequences in this sample translate to the same CDR3. This chain uses TRBV27 with TRBJ1-1, with unresolved D. The V gene's germline CDR1 is MNHEY and CDR2 SMNVEV (reference sequence). This CDR3 has 13 amino acids. The V gene lost 3 bases and the J gene lost 5 bases, with 10 bases spanning the gap. In DNA form, the CDR3 reads TGTGCCAGCAGTTTGGAGGTTGGGACTGAAGCTTTCTTT. Protein: CASSLEVGTEAFF.

This chain links TRBV24-1 with TRBJ1-2; D is ambiguous. Germline assignment: CDR1 KGHDR and CDR2 SFDVKD. V was clipped by 6 bases and J by 8 bases, with 9 bases between them. The CDR3 has 11 amino acids. The CDR3 DNA sequence: TGTGCCACCAGTAGCGGGATAGGCTACACCTTC. It yields the protein CATSSGIGYTF.

The chain joins TRBV7-2 to TRBJ2-3; 8 positions agree with TRBD2. V shed 2 bases and J 0 bases; nucleotides not matched to a gene: 4. Germline CDR1 reads SGHTA; CDR2 reads FQGNSA. This CDR3 spans 16 amino acids. CDR3 DNA sequence: TGTGCCAGCAGCTTAAGGGCGGGGGGAAGCACAGATACGCAGTATTTT. Protein product: CASSLRAGGSTDTQYF. Variable domain in full (rest from reference TRBV7-2 and TRBJ2-3): GAGVSQSPSNKVTEKGKDVELRCDPISGHTALYWYRQSLGQGLEFLIYFQGNSAPDKSGLPSDRFSAERTGGSVSTLTIQRTQQEDSAVYLCASSLRAGGSTDTQYFGPGTRLTVL.

V gene TRBV5-6 combines with J gene TRBJ2-7, with D perhaps matching TRBD1 (6 bases). V lost 0 bases, J lost 0 bases, and 10 bases lay in between. The CDR3 extends over 15 amino acids. The germline V gene has CDR1 SGHDT and CDR2 YYEEEE. CDR3 in DNA: TGTGCCAGCAGCTTGGGGACAGCGGCCTCCTACGAGCAGTACTTC. As protein: CASSLGTAASYEQYF.

The chain recombines TRBV12-3 or TRBV12-4 with TRBJ1-5, with D possibly TRBD1 on 6 matching bases. The V end was cut by 7 bases, the J end by 6 bases, with 13 bases between. The CDR3 covers 13 residues. In nucleotides, the CDR3 is TGTGCCAGCACCCTGGGGGCGAGTCAGCCCCAGCATTTT. Translation gives CASTLGASQPQHF.

The CDR3: CASSLAGTDGNEQFF. The DNA for the CDR3 is TGTGCCAGCAGCTTAGCGGGGACTGACGGGAATGAGCAGTTCTTC. This chain uses TRBV7-9 with TRBJ2-1, with a possible D match to TRBD2 (6 bases). The germline V gene has CDR1 SEHNR and CDR2 FQNEAQ (reference sequence). Between the trimmed V and J ends, which lost 0 bases and 7 bases, there was a span of 13 bases. The CDR3 runs 15 residues.

The CDR3 spells CSVEDGGKRTEAFF. The CDR3 DNA follows: TGCAGCGTTGAAGATGGAGGAAAACGCACTGAAGCTTTCTTT. This chain uses TRBV29-1 with TRBJ1-1; D uncertain. The V and J ends lost 0 bases and 4 bases respectively, with 12 bases between them. CDR1 and CDR2 (germline): SQVTM, ANQGSEA. The CDR3 length is 14 residues.